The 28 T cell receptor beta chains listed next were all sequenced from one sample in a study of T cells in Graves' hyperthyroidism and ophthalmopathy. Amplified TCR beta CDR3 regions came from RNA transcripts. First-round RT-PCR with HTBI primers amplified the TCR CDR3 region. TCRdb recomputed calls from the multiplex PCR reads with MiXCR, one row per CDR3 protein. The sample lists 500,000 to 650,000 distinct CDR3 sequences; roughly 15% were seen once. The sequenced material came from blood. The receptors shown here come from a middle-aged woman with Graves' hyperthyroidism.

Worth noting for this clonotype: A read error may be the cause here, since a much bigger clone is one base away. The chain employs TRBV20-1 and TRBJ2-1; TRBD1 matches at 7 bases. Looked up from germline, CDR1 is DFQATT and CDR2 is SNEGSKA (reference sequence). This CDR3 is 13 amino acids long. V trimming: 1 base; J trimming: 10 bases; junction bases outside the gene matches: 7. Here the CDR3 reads CSARAGQLGEQFF. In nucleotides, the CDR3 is TGCAGTGCTAGAGCGGGACAGCTGGGGGAGCAGTTCTTC.

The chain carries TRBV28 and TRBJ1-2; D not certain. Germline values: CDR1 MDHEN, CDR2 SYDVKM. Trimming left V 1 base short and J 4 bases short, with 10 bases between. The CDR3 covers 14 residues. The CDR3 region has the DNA TGTGCCAGCAGTTTATTTCATACGTTCTATGGCTACACCTTC. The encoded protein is CASSLFHTFYGYTF.

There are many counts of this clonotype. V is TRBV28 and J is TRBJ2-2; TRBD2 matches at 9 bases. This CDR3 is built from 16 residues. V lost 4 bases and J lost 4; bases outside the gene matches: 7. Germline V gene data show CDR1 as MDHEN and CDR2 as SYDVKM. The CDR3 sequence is CASSWGIAGATGELFF. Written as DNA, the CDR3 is TGTGCCAGCAGTTGGGGGATAGCGGGAGCCACCGGGGAGCTGTTTTTT.

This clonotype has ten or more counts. The CDR3 loop reads CASSQTGTDYEQYF. The CDR3 DNA is TGTGCCAGCAGCCAAACCGGGACGGACTACGAGCAGTACTTC. This chain joins TRBV7-8 and TRBJ2-7; D could derive from TRBD1 or TRBD2 (5 bases each). This CDR3 region has 14 residues. V dropped 5 bases and J dropped 3 bases, with 14 bases sitting between them. Germline-derived CDR1 and CDR2 are SGHVS and FQNEAQ.

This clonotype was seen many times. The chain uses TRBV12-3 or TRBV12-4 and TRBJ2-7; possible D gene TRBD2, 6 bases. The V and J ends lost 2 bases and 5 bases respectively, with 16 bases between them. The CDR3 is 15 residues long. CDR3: CASSLTGLRRDEQYF. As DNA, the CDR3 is TGTGCCAGCAGTTTAACAGGACTCAGGAGGGACGAGCAGTACTTC.

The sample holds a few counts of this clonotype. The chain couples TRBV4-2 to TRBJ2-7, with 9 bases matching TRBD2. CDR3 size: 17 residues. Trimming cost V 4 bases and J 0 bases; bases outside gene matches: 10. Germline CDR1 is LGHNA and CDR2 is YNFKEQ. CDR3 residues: CASSRPSVSGSSYEQYF. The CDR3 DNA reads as TGTGCCAGCAGCCGACCGTCCGTTAGCGGGAGCTCCTACGAGCAGTACTTC.

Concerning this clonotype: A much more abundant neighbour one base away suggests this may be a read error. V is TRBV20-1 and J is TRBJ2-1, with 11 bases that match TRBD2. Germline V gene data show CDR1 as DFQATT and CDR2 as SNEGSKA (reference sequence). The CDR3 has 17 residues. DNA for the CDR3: TGCAGTGCCAAAGGGACTAGCGGCTCCAGCTCCTACAATGGGCAGTTCTTC. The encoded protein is CSAKGTSGSSSYNGQFF.

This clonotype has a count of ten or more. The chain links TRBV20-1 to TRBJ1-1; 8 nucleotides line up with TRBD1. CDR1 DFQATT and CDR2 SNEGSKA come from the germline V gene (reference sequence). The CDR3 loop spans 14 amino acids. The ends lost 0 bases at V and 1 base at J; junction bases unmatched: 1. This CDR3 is CSAREGTGNTEAFF. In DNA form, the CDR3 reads TGCAGTGCTAGAGAGGGGACAGGGAACACTGAAGCTTTCTTT.

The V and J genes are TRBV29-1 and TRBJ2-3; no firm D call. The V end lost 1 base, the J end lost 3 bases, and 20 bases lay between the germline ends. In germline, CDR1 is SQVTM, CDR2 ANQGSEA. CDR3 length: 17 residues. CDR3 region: CSVEGYDNRRSTDTQYF. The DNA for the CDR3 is TGCAGCGTTGAAGGTTACGACAACCGTCGGTCTACAGATACGCAGTATTTT.

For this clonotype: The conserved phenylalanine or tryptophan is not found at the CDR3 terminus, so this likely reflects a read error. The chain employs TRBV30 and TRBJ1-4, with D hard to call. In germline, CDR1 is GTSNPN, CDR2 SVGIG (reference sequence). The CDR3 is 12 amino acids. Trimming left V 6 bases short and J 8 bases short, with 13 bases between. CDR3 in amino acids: CACQKGAEKLFL. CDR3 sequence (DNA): TGTGCCTGCCAAAAAGGCGCAGAAAAACTGTTTCTT.

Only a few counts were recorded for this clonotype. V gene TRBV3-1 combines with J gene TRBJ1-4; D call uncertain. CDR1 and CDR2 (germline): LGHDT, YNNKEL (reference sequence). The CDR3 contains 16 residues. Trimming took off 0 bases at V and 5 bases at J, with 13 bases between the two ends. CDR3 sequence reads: CASSQESLIRNEKLFF. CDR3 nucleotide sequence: TGTGCCAGCAGCCAAGAGAGTTTGATAAGGAATGAAAAACTGTTTTTT.

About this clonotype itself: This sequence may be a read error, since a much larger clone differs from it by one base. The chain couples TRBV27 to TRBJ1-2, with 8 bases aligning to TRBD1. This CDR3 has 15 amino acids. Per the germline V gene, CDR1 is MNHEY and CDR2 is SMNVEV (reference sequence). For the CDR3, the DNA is TGTGCCAGCAGTTTATCGGGACAGGCCGTCTATGGCTGCACCTTC. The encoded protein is CASSLSGQAVYGCTF.

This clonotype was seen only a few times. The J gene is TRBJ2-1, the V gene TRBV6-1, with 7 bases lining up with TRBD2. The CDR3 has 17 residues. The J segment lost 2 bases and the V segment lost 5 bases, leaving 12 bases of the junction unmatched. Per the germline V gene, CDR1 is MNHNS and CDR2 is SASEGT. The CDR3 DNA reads TGTGCCAGCAGTTCCTTGGCTAGCGGTGATGCCTACAATGAGCAGTTCTTC. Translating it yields CASSSLASGDAYNEQFF.

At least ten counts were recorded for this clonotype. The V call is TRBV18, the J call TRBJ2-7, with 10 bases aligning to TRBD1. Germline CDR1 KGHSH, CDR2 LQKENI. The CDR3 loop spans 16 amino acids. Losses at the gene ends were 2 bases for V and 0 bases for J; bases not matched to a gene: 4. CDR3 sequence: CASSPVGQGVSYEQYF. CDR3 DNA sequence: TGTGCCAGCTCACCAGTAGGACAGGGGGTCTCCTACGAGCAGTACTTC.

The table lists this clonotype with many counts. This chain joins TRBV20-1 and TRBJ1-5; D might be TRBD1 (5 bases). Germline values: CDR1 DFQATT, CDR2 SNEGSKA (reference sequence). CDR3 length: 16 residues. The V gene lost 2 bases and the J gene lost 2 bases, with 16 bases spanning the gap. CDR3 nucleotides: TGCAGTGCTAGACCCGGGACCGCGGGTGGCAATCAGCCCCAGCATTTT. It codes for CSARPGTAGGNQPQHF.

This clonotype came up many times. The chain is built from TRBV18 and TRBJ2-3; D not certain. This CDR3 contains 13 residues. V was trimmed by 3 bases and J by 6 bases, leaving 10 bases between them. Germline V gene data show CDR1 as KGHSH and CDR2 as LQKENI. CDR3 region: CASSPAGSDTQYF. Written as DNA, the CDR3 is TGTGCCAGCTCACCGGCTGGATCCGATACGCAGTATTTT. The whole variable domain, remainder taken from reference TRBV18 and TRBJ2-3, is NAGVMQNPRHLVRRRGQEARLRCSPMKGHSHVYWYRQLPEEGLKFMVYLQKENIIDESGMPKERFSAEFPKEGPSILRIQQVVRGDSAAYFCASSPAGSDTQYFGPGTRLTVL.

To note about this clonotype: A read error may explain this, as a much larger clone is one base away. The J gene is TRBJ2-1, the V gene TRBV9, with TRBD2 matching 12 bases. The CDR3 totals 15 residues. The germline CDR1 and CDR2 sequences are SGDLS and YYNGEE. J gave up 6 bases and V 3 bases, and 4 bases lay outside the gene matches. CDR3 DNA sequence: TGTGCCAGCAGCGGACTAGCGGGAGCTGGCAATGAGCAGTTCTTC. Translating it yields CASSGLAGAGNEQFF.

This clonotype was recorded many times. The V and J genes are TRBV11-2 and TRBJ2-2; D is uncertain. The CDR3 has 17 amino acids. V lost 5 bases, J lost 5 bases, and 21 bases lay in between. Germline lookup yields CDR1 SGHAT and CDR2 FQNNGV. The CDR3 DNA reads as TGTGCCAGCAGCCCCGGTGACGGTCGGGCCGGAACCGGGGAGCTGTTTTTT. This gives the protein CASSPGDGRAGTGELFF.

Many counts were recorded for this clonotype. CDR3 sequence reads: CAISESGQAGELFF. The CDR3 DNA reads TGTGCCATCAGTGAGTCCGGACAGGCCGGGGAGCTGTTTTTT. The V gene is TRBV10-3, the J gene TRBJ2-2, with 7 bases fitting TRBD1. This CDR3 region has 14 residues. V shed 0 bases, J shed 6 bases, and the junction held 1 base outside the gene matches. Per the germline V gene, CDR1 is ENHRY and CDR2 is SYGVKD.

This CDR3 reads CSAIRLAGYFSYNEQFF. CDR3 nucleotides: TGCAGTGCTATAAGACTAGCGGGTTACTTCTCCTACAATGAGCAGTTCTTC. The chain links TRBV20-1 to TRBJ2-1, with 10 bases that match TRBD2. Unmatched junction bases numbered 9, after V lost 4 bases and J lost 0 bases. Germline V gives CDR1 DFQATT, CDR2 SNEGSKA (reference sequence). The CDR3 spans 17 residues.

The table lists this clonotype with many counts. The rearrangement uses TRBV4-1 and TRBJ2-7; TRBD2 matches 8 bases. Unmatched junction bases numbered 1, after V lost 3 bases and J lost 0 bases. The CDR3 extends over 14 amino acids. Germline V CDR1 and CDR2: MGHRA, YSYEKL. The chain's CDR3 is CASSHSGSSYEQYF. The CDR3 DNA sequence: TGCGCCAGCAGCCACAGCGGGAGCTCCTACGAGCAGTACTTC.

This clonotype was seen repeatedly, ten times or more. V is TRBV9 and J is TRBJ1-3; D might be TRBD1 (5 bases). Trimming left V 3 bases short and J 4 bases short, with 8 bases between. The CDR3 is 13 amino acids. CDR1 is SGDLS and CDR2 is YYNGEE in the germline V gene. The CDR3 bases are TGTGCCAGCAGCGCCGAGGGGGGAAACACCATATATTTT. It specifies CASSAEGGNTIYF.

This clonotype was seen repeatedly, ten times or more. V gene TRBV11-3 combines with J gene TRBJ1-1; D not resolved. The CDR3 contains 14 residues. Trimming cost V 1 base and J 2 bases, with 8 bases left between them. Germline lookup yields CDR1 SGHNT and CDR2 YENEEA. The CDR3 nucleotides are TGTGCCAGCAGCTTAGTCAGTACAAACACTGAAGCTTTCTTT. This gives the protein CASSLVSTNTEAFF.

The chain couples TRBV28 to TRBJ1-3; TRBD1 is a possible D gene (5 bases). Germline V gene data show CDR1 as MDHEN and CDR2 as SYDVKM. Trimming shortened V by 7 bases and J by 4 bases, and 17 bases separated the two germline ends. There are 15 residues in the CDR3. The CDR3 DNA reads TGTGCCAGCACCCCCGGGGCCGGGGGAGGAAACACCATATATTTT. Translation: CASTPGAGGGNTIYF.

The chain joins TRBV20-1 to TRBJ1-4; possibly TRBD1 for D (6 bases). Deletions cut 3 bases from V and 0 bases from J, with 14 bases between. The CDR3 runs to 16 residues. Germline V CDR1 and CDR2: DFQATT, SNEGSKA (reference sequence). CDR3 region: CSARRDIGATNEKLFF. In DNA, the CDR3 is TGCAGTGCTAGGAGGGACATCGGGGCAACTAATGAAAAACTGTTTTTT.

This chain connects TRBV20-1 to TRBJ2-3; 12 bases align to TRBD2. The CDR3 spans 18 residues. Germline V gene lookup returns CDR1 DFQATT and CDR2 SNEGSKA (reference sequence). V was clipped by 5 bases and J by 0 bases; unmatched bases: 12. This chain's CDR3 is CSAPGLAGSTASTDTQYF. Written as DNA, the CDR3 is TGCAGTGCTCCCGGACTAGCGGGATCAACTGCTAGCACAGATACGCAGTATTTT.

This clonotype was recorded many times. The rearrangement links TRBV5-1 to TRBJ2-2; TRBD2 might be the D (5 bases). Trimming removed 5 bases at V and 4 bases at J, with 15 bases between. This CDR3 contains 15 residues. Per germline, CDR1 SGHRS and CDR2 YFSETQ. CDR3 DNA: TGCGCCAGCAGTCAGCTGTCTGGGAGCACCGGGGAGCTGTTTTTT. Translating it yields CASSQLSGSTGELFF.

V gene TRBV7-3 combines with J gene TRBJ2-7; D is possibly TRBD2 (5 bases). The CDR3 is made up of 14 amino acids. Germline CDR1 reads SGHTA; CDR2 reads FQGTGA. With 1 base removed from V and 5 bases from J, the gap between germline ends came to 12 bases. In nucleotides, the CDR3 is TGTGCCAGCAGCTTAAATAGCGAGAGCCACGAGCAGTACTTC. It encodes CASSLNSESHEQYF.